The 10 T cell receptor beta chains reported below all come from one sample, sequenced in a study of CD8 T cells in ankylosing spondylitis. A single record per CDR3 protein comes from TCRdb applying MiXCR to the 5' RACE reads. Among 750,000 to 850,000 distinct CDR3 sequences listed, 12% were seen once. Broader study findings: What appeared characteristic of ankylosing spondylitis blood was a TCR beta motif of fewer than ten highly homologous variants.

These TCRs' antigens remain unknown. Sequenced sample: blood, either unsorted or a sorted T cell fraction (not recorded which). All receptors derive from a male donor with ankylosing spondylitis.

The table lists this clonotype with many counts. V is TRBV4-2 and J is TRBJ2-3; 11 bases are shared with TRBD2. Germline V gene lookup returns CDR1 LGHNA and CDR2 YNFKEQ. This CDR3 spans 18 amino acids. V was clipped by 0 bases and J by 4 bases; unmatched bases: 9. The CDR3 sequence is CASSQDQLVAGGPDTQYF. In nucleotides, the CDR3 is TGTGCCAGCAGCCAAGATCAGTTGGTAGCGGGGGGGCCAGATACGCAGTATTTT.

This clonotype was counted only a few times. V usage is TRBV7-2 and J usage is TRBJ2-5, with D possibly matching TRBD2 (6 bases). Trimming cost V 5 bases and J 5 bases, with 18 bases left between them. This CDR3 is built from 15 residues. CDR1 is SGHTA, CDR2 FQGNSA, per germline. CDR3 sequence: CASSPGLPAGETQYF. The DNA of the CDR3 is TGTGCCAGCAGCCCGGGACTCCCGGCGGGGGAGACCCAGTACTTC.

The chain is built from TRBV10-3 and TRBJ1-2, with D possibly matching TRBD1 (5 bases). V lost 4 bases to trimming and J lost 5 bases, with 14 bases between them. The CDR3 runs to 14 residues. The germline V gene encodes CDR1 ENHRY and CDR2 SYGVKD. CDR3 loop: CAISARQRDYGYTF. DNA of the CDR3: TGTGCCATCAGTGCTCGACAGAGAGATTATGGCTACACCTTC.

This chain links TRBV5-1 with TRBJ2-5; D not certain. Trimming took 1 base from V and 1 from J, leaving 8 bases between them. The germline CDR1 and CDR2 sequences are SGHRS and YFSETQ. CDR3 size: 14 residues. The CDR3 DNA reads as TGCGCCAGCAGCTTGATGAACTCCCAAGAGACCCAGTACTTC. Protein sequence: CASSLMNSQETQYF.

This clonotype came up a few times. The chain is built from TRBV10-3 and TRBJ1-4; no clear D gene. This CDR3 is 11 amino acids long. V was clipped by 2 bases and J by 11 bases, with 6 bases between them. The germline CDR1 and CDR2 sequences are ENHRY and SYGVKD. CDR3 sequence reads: CAISEGDKLFF. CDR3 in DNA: TGTGCCATCAGTGAGGGGGATAAACTGTTTTTT.

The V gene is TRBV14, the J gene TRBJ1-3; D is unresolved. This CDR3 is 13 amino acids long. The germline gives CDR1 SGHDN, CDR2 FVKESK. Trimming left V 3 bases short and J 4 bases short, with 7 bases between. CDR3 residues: CASSHHGGNTIYF. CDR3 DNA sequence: TGTGCCAGCAGCCATCACGGAGGAAACACCATATATTTT.

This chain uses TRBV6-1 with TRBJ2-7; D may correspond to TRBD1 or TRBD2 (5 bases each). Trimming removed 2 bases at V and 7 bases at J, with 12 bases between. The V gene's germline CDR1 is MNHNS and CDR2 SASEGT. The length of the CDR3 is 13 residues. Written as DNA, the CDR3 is TGTGCCAGCAGTGAATTTTGGGACCTGGAGCAGTACTTC. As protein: CASSEFWDLEQYF.

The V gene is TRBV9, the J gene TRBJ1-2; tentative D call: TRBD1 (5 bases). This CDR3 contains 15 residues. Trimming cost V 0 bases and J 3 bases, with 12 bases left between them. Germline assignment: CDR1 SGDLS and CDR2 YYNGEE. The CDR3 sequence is CASSVDVGRDYGYTF. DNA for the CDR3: TGTGCCAGCAGCGTAGATGTGGGCAGGGACTATGGCTACACCTTC.

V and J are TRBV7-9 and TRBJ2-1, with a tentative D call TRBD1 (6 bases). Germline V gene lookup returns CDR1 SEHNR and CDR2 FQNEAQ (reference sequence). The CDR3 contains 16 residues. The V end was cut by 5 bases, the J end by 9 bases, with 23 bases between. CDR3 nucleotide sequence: TGTGCCAGCAGCCCAGGGGCAGCGGTACGGATCGGTGAGCAGTTCTTC. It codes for CASSPGAAVRIGEQFF.

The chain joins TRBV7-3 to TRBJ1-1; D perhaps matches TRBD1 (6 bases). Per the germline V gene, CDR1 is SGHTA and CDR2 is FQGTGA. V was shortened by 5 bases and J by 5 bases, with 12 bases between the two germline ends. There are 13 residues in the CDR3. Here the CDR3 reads CASSPSRGTEAFF. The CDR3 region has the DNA TGTGCCAGCAGCCCTTCAAGGGGGACTGAAGCTTTCTTT.